The 28 T cell receptor beta chains below all came from one sample that was sequenced in a study of CD8 T cells in ankylosing spondylitis. These receptors' antigens are unknown. Study-wide results and limits: Ankylosing spondylitis blood appeared to be characterized by a TCR beta motif of about eight highly homologous variants.

Via MiXCR, TCRdb re-called the 5' RACE reads, giving one row per CDR3 protein. The table lists fewer than 550,000 distinct CDR3 sequences, roughly 5.3% of them singletons. Sequences were obtained from blood, either unsorted or a sorted T cell fraction (not recorded which). The receptors were sampled from a male donor with ankylosing spondylitis.

At least ten counts were recorded for this clonotype. The chain combines TRBV7-2 with TRBJ1-5, with 7 bases that match TRBD1. The germline V gene encodes CDR1 SGHTA and CDR2 FQGNSA. The CDR3 has 14 amino acids. V was pared by 5 bases and J by 6 bases, with 7 bases of the junction left unmatched. The DNA of the CDR3 is TGTGCCAGCAGCCCAAACAGGGGAGGTCAGCCCCAGCATTTT. Protein product: CASSPNRGGQPQHF.

This clonotype showed up many times. J is TRBJ2-1 and V is TRBV5-1, with 7 bases aligning to TRBD1. The germline CDR1 and CDR2 sequences are SGHRS and YFSETQ. The CDR3 is 11 residues long. The junction had 0 bases not matched to a gene; V was cut back by 6 bases and J by 6 bases. The CDR3 is CASNRGNEQFF. Written as DNA, the CDR3 is TGCGCCAGCAACAGGGGCAATGAGCAGTTCTTC.

This clonotype has a count of ten or more. The chain has TRBV18 and TRBJ1-4, with TRBD1 identical over 7 bases. The CDR3 totals 15 residues. Germline values: CDR1 KGHSH, CDR2 LQKENI. Unmatched junction bases numbered 7, after V lost 1 base and J lost 8 bases. CDR3 residues: CASSPRTGLEEKLFF. DNA of the CDR3: TGTGCCAGCTCACCACGGACAGGTCTTGAGGAAAAACTGTTTTTT. The variable domain in full, with the rest retrieved from reference TRBV18 and TRBJ1-4, is NAGVMQNPRHLVRRRGQEARLRCSPMKGHSHVYWYRQLPEEGLKFMVYLQKENIIDESGMPKERFSAEFPKEGPSILRIQQVVRGDSAAYFCASSPRTGLEEKLFFGSGTQLSVL.

This clonotype was seen ten or more times. The chain couples TRBV28 to TRBJ1-4, with TRBD1 matching over 7 bases. CDR1 and CDR2 (germline): MDHEN, SYDVKM. This CDR3 contains 16 residues. V lost 7 bases, J lost 4 bases, and 12 bases stayed unmatched. The CDR3 sequence is CASTLGQWTYNEKLFF. The CDR3 DNA follows: TGTGCCAGCACTTTGGGACAGTGGACATATAATGAAAAACTGTTTTTT. The complete variable domain, with remaining parts taken from reference TRBV28 and TRBJ1-4, reads DVKVTQSSRYLVKRTGEKVFLECVQDMDHENMFWYRQDPGLGLRLIYFSYDVKMKEKGDIPEGYSVSREKKERFSLILESASTNQTSMYLCASTLGQWTYNEKLFFGSGTQLSVL.

The sample holds many counts of this clonotype. The rearrangement joins TRBV20-1 to TRBJ2-7; a possible D gene is TRBD1 (5 bases). CDR1 is DFQATT and CDR2 is SNEGSKA in the germline V gene (reference sequence). Trimming removed 6 bases at V and 2 bases at J, with 20 bases between. This CDR3 is built from 15 residues. The chain's CDR3 is CSAILPVKGPYEQYF. The DNA of the CDR3 is TGCAGTGCGATCCTCCCTGTGAAGGGGCCCTACGAGCAGTACTTC.

This clonotype has at least ten counts. The chain carries TRBV12-3 or TRBV12-4 and TRBJ2-7, with D perhaps TRBD1 or TRBD2 (5 bases each). This CDR3 has 16 residues. Trimming cost V 5 bases and J 2 bases, with 19 bases left between them. The CDR3 loop reads CASSPRTGTPPYEQYF. CDR3 bases: TGTGCCAGCAGTCCCAGGACCGGGACGCCGCCCTACGAGCAGTACTTC.

In its sample, this clonotype was seen many times. The rearrangement joins TRBV5-1 to TRBJ1-1; tentatively, D is TRBD1 (5 bases). The CDR3 is made up of 12 amino acids. The ends were cut back, 4 bases at V and 8 bases at J, with 12 bases in the middle. The V gene's germline CDR1 is SGHRS and CDR2 YFSETQ. The CDR3 bases are TGCGCCAGCAGCACCGGTCCAGGGGAAGCTTTCTTT. This gives the protein CASSTGPGEAFF.

This clonotype was found many times. The rearrangement joins TRBV4-1 to TRBJ2-1, with D hard to call. The CDR3 is 16 residues long. CDR1 is MGHRA and CDR2 is YSYEKL in the germline V gene. V was trimmed by 1 base and J by 0 bases, leaving 10 bases between them. CDR3 residues: CASSQGPLGSYNEQFF. Written as DNA, the CDR3 is TGCGCCAGCAGCCAAGGGCCCCTCGGCTCCTACAATGAGCAGTTCTTC.

This clonotype was recorded many times. The chain links TRBV20-1 to TRBJ2-1; D possibly corresponds to TRBD2 (5 bases). Trimming left V 3 bases short and J 3 bases short, with 15 bases between. Germline-derived CDR1 and CDR2 are DFQATT and SNEGSKA (reference sequence). The CDR3 extends over 15 amino acids. CDR3 amino acids: CSARGTSSYYNEQFF. As DNA, the CDR3 is TGCAGTGCTAGGGGTACTAGTTCCTACTACAATGAGCAGTTCTTC.

This clonotype was detected only a few times. In nucleotides, the CDR3 is TGCGCCAGCAGCCAAGATTTTGGGGGCGGACAGCCCCAGCATTTT. Amino acids: CASSQDFGGGQPQHF. The rearrangement joins TRBV4-3 to TRBJ1-5; D possibly corresponds to TRBD1 (6 bases). The germline V gene has CDR1 LGHNA and CDR2 YSLEER. The CDR3 runs 15 residues. Deletions cut 0 bases from V and 7 bases from J, with 13 bases between.

This clonotype has only a few counts. The chain's CDR3 is CASSGGPREAFF. As DNA, the CDR3 is TGTGCCAGCAGCGGGGGCCCAAGGGAAGCTTTCTTT. J is TRBJ1-1 and V is TRBV5-6, with D maybe TRBD1 (6 bases). The CDR3 extends over 12 amino acids. V was pared by 4 bases and J by 8 bases, with 12 bases between. Germline V gene lookup returns CDR1 SGHDT and CDR2 YYEEEE. The full variable domain, in which reference TRBV5-6 and TRBJ1-1 provide the parts outside the CDR3, is DAGVTQSPTHLIKTRGQQVTLRCSPKSGHDTVSWYQQALGQGPQFIFQYYEEEERQRGNFPDRFSGHQFPNYSSELNVNALLLGDSALYLCASSGGPREAFFGQGTRLTVV.

For this clonotype: A much more abundant neighbour one base away suggests this may be a read error. This chain uses TRBV29-1 with TRBJ1-4; D perhaps matches TRBD1 (6 bases). Germline CDR1 is SQVTM and CDR2 is ANQGSEA. This CDR3 spans 15 amino acids. In DNA, the CDR3 is TGCAGCGTTTCCAATTACAGGGCAACTACTGAAAAACTGTTTTTT. Amino acid sequence: CSVSNYRATTEKLFF. Full variable domain (outside the CDR3, taken from reference TRBV29-1 and TRBJ1-4): SAVISQKPSRDICQRGTSLTIQCQVDSQVTMMFWYRQQPGQSLTLIATANQGSEATYESGFVIDKFPISRPNLTFSTLTVSNMSPEDSSIYLCSVSNYRATTEKLFFGSGTQLSVL.

This clonotype was seen many times. The gene calls are TRBV7-8 and TRBJ1-5; TRBD1 matches at 8 bases. The V and J ends lost 0 bases and 4 bases, in that order; junction bases with no gene match: 5. The CDR3 totals 16 residues. Per the germline V gene, CDR1 is SGHVS and CDR2 is FQNEAQ. In nucleotides, the CDR3 is TGTGCCAGCAGCTTAGCACCCAACAGGGGGAATCAGCCCCAGCATTTT. This gives the protein CASSLAPNRGNQPQHF.

In its sample, this clonotype was seen many times. The J gene is TRBJ2-5, the V gene TRBV12-3 or TRBV12-4; 7 bases align to TRBD1. Trimming at V came to 5 bases and at J to 2 bases, leaving 5 bases not matched to a gene. The CDR3 spans 14 residues. The CDR3 loop is CASSTRQGQETQYF. CDR3 nucleotides: TGTGCCAGCAGTACAAGACAGGGACAAGAGACCCAGTACTTC.

This sequence joins TRBV2 and TRBJ2-1, with D possibly being TRBD1 (5 bases). The CDR3 totals 12 residues. V was trimmed by 4 bases and J by 10 bases, leaving 11 bases between them. Germline CDR1 SNHLY, CDR2 FYNNEI. CDR3 nucleotides: TGTGCCAGCAGTGTCAAGGCAGGGGAGCAGTTCTTC. Protein: CASSVKAGEQFF.

This clonotype has a count of ten or more. This chain links TRBV15 with TRBJ2-5; 9 bases are shared with TRBD2. Germline CDR1 reads LNHNV; CDR2 reads YYDKDF (reference sequence). Trimming removed 3 bases from V and 2 bases from J; junction bases left unmatched: 7. The CDR3 is 16 amino acids. The CDR3 spells CATSSRASGIQETQYF. In DNA form, the CDR3 reads TGTGCCACCAGCAGTCGAGCTAGCGGGATACAAGAGACCCAGTACTTC.

V is TRBV5-1 and J is TRBJ2-1, with 7 nucleotides matching TRBD2. Germline loops: CDR1 SGHRS, CDR2 YFSETQ. The CDR3 is made up of 13 amino acids. V was clipped by 5 bases and J by 7 bases; unmatched bases: 6. CDR3 in DNA: TGCGCCAGCAGGCAGCGGGGTTATAATGAGCAGTTCTTC. Its translation: CASRQRGYNEQFF. The full variable domain, completed using reference TRBV5-1 and TRBJ2-1, is KAGVTQTPRYLIKTRGQQVTLSCSPISGHRSVSWYQQTPGQGLQFLFEYFSETQRNKGNFPGRFSGRQFSNSRSEMNVSTLELGDSALYLCASRQRGYNEQFFGPGTRLTVL.

This clonotype has at least ten counts. The V call is TRBV29-1, the J call TRBJ1-1; D is perhaps TRBD1 (6 bases). The ends were cut back, 7 bases at V and 3 bases at J, with 21 bases in the middle. CDR3 length equals 15 residues. Per the germline V gene, CDR1 is SQVTM and CDR2 is ANQGSEA. The CDR3 DNA follows: TGCAGCGCCTCCGGGGGCGGGGGTCCGGACACTGAAGCTTTCTTT. The encoded protein is CSASGGGGPDTEAFF. Drawing the rest from reference TRBV29-1 and TRBJ1-1, the complete variable domain is SAVISQKPSRDICQRGTSLTIQCQVDSQVTMMFWYRQQPGQSLTLIATANQGSEATYESGFVIDKFPISRPNLTFSTLTVSNMSPEDSSIYLCSASGGGGPDTEAFFGQGTRLTVV.

The sample holds many counts of this clonotype. V is TRBV6-6 and J is TRBJ2-3, with 7 nucleotides matching TRBD1. The CDR3 spans 13 residues. Germline lookup yields CDR1 MNHNY and CDR2 SVGAGI (reference sequence). J lost 2 bases, V lost 8 bases, and 4 bases had no gene match. The CDR3 region is CASEGGFTDTQYF. The CDR3 coding sequence is TGTGCCAGCGAAGGGGGCTTCACAGATACGCAGTATTTT.

This clonotype was seen ten or more times. The chain links TRBV7-2 to TRBJ1-5; D not resolved. Germline CDR1 SGHTA, CDR2 FQGNSA. V lost 3 bases and J 0 bases, leaving 6 bases between the germline ends. The CDR3 consists of 14 residues. CDR3 nucleotide sequence: TGTGCCAGCAGCTTCCGCTATAGCAATCAGCCCCAGCATTTT. It yields the protein CASSFRYSNQPQHF. The full variable domain, completed using reference TRBV7-2 and TRBJ1-5, is GAGVSQSPSNKVTEKGKDVELRCDPISGHTALYWYRQSLGQGLEFLIYFQGNSAPDKSGLPSDRFSAERTGGSVSTLTIQRTQQEDSAVYLCASSFRYSNQPQHFGDGTRLSIL.

This clonotype was counted between two and nine times. The rearrangement links TRBV11-2 to TRBJ2-1; 9 bases are shared with TRBD1. V lost 1 base to trimming and J lost 4 bases; unmatched junction nucleotides: 17. The CDR3 is made up of 20 amino acids. From germline, CDR1 is SGHAT and CDR2 FQNNGV. In DNA, the CDR3 is TGTGCCAGCAGCTTAGTAGGGACAGGGTTTATGGATAGGGATTACAATGAGCAGTTCTTC. This gives the protein CASSLVGTGFMDRDYNEQFF. Complete variable domain (other parts from reference TRBV11-2 and TRBJ2-1): EAGVAQSPRYKIIEKRQSVAFWCNPISGHATLYWYQQILGQGPKLLIQFQNNGVVDDSQLPKDRFSAERLKGVDSTLKIQPAKLEDSAVYLCASSLVGTGFMDRDYNEQFFGPGTRLTVL.

This clonotype was detected ten times or more. J is TRBJ2-7 and V is TRBV18; no reliable D call. This CDR3 is 15 amino acids long. Germline V lookup: CDR1 KGHSH, CDR2 LQKENI. V was trimmed by 2 bases and J by 6 bases, leaving 17 bases between them. CDR3 protein: CASSPIRDARTEQYF. CDR3 nucleotides: TGTGCCAGCTCACCAATCCGTGACGCACGCACCGAGCAGTACTTC.

This clonotype occurred many times. The V and J genes are TRBV5-1 and TRBJ2-3; no firm D call. This CDR3 is 14 amino acids long. The germline V gene has CDR1 SGHRS and CDR2 YFSETQ. The V gene lost 0 bases and the J gene lost 7 bases, with 12 bases spanning the gap. The CDR3 nucleotides read TGCGCCAGCAGCTTGGAAACAGCCACCTATACGCAGTATTTT. It specifies CASSLETATYTQYF.

The rearrangement uses TRBV7-2 and TRBJ1-6, with a weak D call TRBD1 (6 bases). The length of the CDR3 is 14 residues. The V end was cut by 5 bases, the J end by 8 bases, with 13 bases between. Germline V gene lookup returns CDR1 SGHTA and CDR2 FQGNSA. The CDR3 loop is CASSLQGLDSPLHF. CDR3 nucleotides: TGTGCCAGCAGCCTACAGGGACTGGATTCACCCCTCCACTTT.

This clonotype was detected many times. A read error may produce the germline difference seen at one junction end. V and J are TRBV18 and TRBJ1-5; 7 nucleotides agree with TRBD1. Germline V gene sequence: CDR1 KGHSH, CDR2 LQKENI. The CDR3 covers 15 residues. The CDR3 DNA is TGTGCCAGCTCACCACGACAGGGTAGCCATCAGCCCCAGCATTTT. Protein sequence: CASSPRQGSHQPQHF.

This chain connects TRBV2 to TRBJ1-2, with 9 bases fitting TRBD1. Losses at the gene ends were 7 bases for V and 6 bases for J; bases not matched to a gene: 12. CDR1 and CDR2 (germline): SNHLY, FYNNEI. The CDR3 length is 15 residues. For the CDR3, the DNA is TGTGCCAGCACGCCACGAACCGGGACAGGGCATGGCTACACCTTC. Translating gives CASTPRTGTGHGYTF.

This clonotype occurred many times. The CDR3 DNA follows: TGCAGCGTTGAAACAGGGCGAGAAGAGACCCAGTACTTC. Translated: CSVETGREETQYF. The chain joins TRBV29-1 to TRBJ2-5, with D possibly TRBD1 on 6 matching bases. The CDR3 extends over 13 amino acids. Trimming shortened V by 2 bases and J by 3 bases, and 10 bases separated the two germline ends. Germline CDR1 reads SQVTM; CDR2 reads ANQGSEA. The full variable domain, completed using reference TRBV29-1 and TRBJ2-5, is SAVISQKPSRDICQRGTSLTIQCQVDSQVTMMFWYRQQPGQSLTLIATANQGSEATYESGFVIDKFPISRPNLTFSTLTVSNMSPEDSSIYLCSVETGREETQYFGPGTRLLVL.

This clonotype was recorded many times. The chain links TRBV12-3 or TRBV12-4 to TRBJ1-5; TRBD1 might be the D (6 bases). The CDR3 is made up of 13 amino acids. V gave up 7 bases and J gave up 5 bases, with 12 bases separating them. CDR3 DNA sequence: TGTGCCAGCACAGACAGGCCCCATCAGCCCCAGCATTTT. Amino acid sequence: CASTDRPHQPQHF.